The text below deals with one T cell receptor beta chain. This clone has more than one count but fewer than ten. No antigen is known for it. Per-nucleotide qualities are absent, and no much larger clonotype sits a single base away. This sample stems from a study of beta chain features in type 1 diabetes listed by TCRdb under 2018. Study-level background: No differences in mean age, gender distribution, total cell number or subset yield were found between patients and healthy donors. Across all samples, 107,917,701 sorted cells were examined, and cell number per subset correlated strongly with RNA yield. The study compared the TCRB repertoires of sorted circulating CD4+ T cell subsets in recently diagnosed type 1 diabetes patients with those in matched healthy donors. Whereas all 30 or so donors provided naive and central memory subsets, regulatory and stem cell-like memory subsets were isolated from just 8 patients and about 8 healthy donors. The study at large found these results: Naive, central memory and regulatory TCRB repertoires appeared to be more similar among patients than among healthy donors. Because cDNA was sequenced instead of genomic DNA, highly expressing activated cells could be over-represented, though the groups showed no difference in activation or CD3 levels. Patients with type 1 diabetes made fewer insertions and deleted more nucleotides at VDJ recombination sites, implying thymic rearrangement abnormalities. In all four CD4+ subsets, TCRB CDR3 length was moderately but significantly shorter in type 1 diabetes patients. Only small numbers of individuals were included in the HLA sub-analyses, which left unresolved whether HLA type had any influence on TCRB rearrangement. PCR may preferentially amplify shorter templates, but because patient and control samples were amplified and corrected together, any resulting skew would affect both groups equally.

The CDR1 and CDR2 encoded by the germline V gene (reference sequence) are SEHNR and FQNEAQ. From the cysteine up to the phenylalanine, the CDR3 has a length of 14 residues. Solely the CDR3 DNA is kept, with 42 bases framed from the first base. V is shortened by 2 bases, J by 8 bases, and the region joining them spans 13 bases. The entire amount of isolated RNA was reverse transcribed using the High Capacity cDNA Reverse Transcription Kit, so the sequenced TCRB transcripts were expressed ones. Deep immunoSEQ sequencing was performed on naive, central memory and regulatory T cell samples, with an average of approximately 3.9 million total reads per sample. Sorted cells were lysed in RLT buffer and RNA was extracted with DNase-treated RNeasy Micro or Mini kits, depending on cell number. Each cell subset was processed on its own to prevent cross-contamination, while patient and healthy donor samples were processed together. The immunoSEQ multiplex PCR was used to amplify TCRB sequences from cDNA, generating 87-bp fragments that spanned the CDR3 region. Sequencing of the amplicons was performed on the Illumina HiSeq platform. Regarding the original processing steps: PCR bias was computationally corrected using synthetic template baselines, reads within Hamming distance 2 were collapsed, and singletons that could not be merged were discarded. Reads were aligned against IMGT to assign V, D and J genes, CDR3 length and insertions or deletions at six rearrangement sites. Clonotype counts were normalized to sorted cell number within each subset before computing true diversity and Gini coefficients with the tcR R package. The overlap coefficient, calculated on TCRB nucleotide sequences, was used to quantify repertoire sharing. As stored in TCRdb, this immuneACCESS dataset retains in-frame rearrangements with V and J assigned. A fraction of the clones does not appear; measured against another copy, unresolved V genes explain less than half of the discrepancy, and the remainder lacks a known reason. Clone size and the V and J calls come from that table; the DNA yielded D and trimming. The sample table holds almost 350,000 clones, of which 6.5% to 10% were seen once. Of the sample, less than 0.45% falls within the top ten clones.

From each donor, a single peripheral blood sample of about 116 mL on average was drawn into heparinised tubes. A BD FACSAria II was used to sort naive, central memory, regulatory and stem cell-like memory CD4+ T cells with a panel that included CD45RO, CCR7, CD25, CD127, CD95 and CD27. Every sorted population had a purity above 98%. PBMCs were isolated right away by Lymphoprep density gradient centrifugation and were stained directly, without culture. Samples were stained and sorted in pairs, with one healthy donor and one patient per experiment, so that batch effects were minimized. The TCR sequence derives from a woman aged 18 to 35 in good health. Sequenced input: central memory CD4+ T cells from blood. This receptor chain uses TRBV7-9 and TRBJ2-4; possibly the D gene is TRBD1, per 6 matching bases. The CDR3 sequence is CASSLTTGLDIQYF. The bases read TGTGCCAGCAGCTTAACTACAGGGTTGGACATTCAGTACTTC. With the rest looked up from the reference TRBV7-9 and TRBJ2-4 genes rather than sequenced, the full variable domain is DTGVSQNPRHKITKRGQNVTFRCDPISEHNRLYWYRQTLGQGPEFLTYFQNEAQLEKSRLLSDRFSAERPKGSFSTLEIQRTEQGDSAMYLCASSLTTGLDIQYFGAGTRLSVL.